A selection of T cell receptor beta chains follows, all from one sample in a study of beta chain features in type 1 diabetes. Sequencing was performed with immunoSEQ multiplex PCR; in TCRdb, only in-frame clones are kept and a portion is missing. This table has approximately 250,000 clones, 11% appearing once. Sequencing was done on a sample of naive CD4+ T cells from blood. These receptors came from a man aged 25 to 45 with type 1 diabetes. Each CDR3 is given with its conserved first and last residue. Fields, in order: V gene, J gene, D gene, clone size, CDR3 DNA, CDR3 protein. D genes are given only for firm matches. Part of the rows lack a size; the others show once, few, many or a class for expanded clones.

>TRBV5-6|TRBJ1-2|TRBD1|few
TGTGCCAGCAGCCGAAGACAGGGAAACTATGGCTACACCTTC
CASSRRQGNYGYTF
>TRBV4-1|TRBJ1-5|.|.
TGCGCCAGCAGCCAAGAAAACAGGGAGGGACAGCCCCAGCATTTT
CASSQENREGQPQHF
>TRBV7-2|TRBJ1-2|TRBD1|.
TGTGCCAGCAGCCGAGGGGGCAGTCGTGTCAGTGGCTACACCTTC
CASSRGGSRVSGYTF
>TRBV5-4|TRBJ1-3|.|.
TGTGCCAGCAGCACAGGTAACTCTGGAAACACCATATATTTT
CASSTGNSGNTIYF
>TRBV5-1|TRBJ2-1|TRBD2|few
TGCGCCAGCAGTTCGACGGGACTAGCGGCCAATGAGCAGTTCTTC
CASSSTGLAANEQFF
>TRBV7-2|TRBJ2-7|.|few
TGTGCCAGCACCCGTTCCCGAGGGTCCGGAGGCGAGCAGTACTTC
CASTRSRGSGGEQYF
>TRBV7-3|TRBJ2-1|TRBD2|few
TGTGCCAGCAGCTTAATCGGCGGGGGGGCGGGTAATGAGCAGTTCTTC
CASSLIGGGAGNEQFF
>TRBV30|TRBJ1-4|.|few
TGTGCCTGGAACAGGGACCATAATGAAAAACTGTTTTTT
CAWNRDHNEKLFF
>TRBV7-9|TRBJ2-1|TRBD2|few
TGTGCCAGCAGCTCTACTTTAGCGGGGGGGACCACCTACAATGAGCAGTTCTTC
CASSSTLAGGTTYNEQFF
>TRBV6-5|TRBJ2-2|.|.
TGTGCCAGCAGTTACTCGCTGCGGGGACCCGGGGAGCTGTTTTTT
CASSYSLRGPGELFF
>TRBV5-4|TRBJ2-2|TRBD2|once
TGTGCCAGCAGCTTCGGGACTAGAGGGAACACCGGGGAGCTGTTTTTT
CASSFGTRGNTGELFF
>TRBV6-6|TRBJ1-5|TRBD1|.
TGTGCCAGCCGCAGGGACAGGGATCATCAGCCCCAGCATTTT
CASRRDRDHQPQHF
>TRBV5-4|TRBJ2-5|.|.
TGTGCCAGCAGCTTGATGGGAGCAGAGACCCAGTACTTC
CASSLMGAETQYF
>TRBV11-2|TRBJ2-2|.|.
TGTGCCAGCAGCCCACTAGTCGGGGAGCTGTTTTTT
CASSPLVGELFF